This note documents a single T cell receptor beta chain sequence. In the original processing: Cell counts per sample came from amplifying reference gene primers. TCRdb's copy holds only in-frame clones and misses some; the assay was immunoSEQ multiplex PCR. The DNA was the basis for D and trimming; V, J and clone size are from that table. This table holds under 250,000 clones, 86% found once. The data were taken from a study of blood T cell repertoires in COVID-19. The CDR3 covers 14 residues. J was trimmed by 8 bases and V by 5 bases; bases with no gene match: 9. Germline assignment: CDR1 SGHNT and CDR2 YYREEE (reference sequence).

The sequencing sample was made of peripheral blood. The V and J genes are TRBV5-4 and TRBJ1-2, with 10 nucleotides matching TRBD1. The origin of this receptor is a man of 80 years or more with acute or convalescent COVID-19. This CDR3 is CASSPDRDRGGYTF. CDR3 nucleotide sequence: TGTGCCAGCAGTCCAGACCGGGACAGGGGCGGCTACACCTTC.